Presented here are 6 T cell receptor beta chains from one specimen sequenced in a study of cytomegalovirus exposure and HLA in healthy donors. It was with 60 Vbeta and 13 Jbeta primers that the PCR ran. Clones were read by immunoSEQ multiplex PCR, and TCRdb kept only the in-frame ones, dropping some. This sample has some 100,000 clones, with more than 75% found just once. Sample: PBMCs. The receptors stem from a woman between 45 and 60 years old in good health and CMV-seropositive.

The chain employs TRBV6-1 and TRBJ1-6, with 11 bases that match TRBD1. This CDR3 contains 16 residues. Germline CDR1 reads MNHNS; CDR2 reads SASEGT. The ends lost 4 bases at V and 7 bases at J; junction bases unmatched: 6. The CDR3 DNA reads as TGTGCCAGCAGTGCCGGGACAGGGGGATGGAATTCACCCCTCCACTTT. Residues: CASSAGTGGWNSPLHF.

The J gene is TRBJ2-7, the V gene TRBV11-2, with 9 bases identical to TRBD2. The CDR3 sequence is 15 residues long. With V trimmed by 1 base and J by 5 bases, 6 bases remained unmatched. In germline, CDR1 is SGHAT, CDR2 FQNNGV. The CDR3 bases are TGTGCCAGCAGCTTAGGACTAGCGGACCGCAACGAGCAGTACTTC. It encodes CASSLGLADRNEQYF.

The V and J genes are TRBV19 and TRBJ2-5; weak D call: TRBD1 (6 bases). V was clipped by 6 bases and J by 2 bases, with 10 bases between them. This CDR3 comprises 13 residues. Per the germline V gene, CDR1 is LNHDA and CDR2 is SQIVND (reference sequence). Here the CDR3 reads CASRGGPQETQYF. The CDR3 bases are TGTGCCAGTAGAGGGGGACCTCAAGAGACCCAGTACTTC.

The chain recombines TRBV25-1 with TRBJ1-2; 7 bases are shared with TRBD1. The CDR3 contains 14 residues. J was trimmed by 5 bases and V by 5 bases; bases with no gene match: 8. Germline loops: CDR1 MGHDK, CDR2 SYGVNS. The CDR3: CASSTLTGWYGYTF. The CDR3 DNA reads TGTGCCAGCAGTACCCTGACAGGGTGGTATGGCTACACCTTC.

The chain carries TRBV27 and TRBJ1-1; TRBD1 might be the D (5 bases). Germline CDR1 reads MNHEY; CDR2 reads SMNVEV (reference sequence). Between the trimmed V and J ends, which lost 0 bases and 0 bases, there was a span of 17 bases. The CDR3 has 18 residues. In DNA, the CDR3 is TGTGCCAGCAGTTTATCGGGGGGTGGCAGGGACCTGAACACTGAAGCTTTCTTT. Protein sequence: CASSLSGGGRDLNTEAFF.

The table lists this clone with a count of one. CDR3 sequence: CASSQGKYTEAFF. The CDR3 DNA sequence: TGTGCCAGCTCACAGGGGAAGTACACTGAAGCTTTCTTT. V is TRBV18 and J is TRBJ1-1, with a weak D call TRBD1 (5 bases). The CDR3 length is 13 residues. The V and J ends lost 4 bases and 3 bases respectively, with 9 bases between them. Germline V gene lookup returns CDR1 KGHSH and CDR2 LQKENI.